Listed here are 13 T cell receptor beta chains from one sample, sequenced in a study of OX40 agonist ivuxolimab in advanced cancers. TCRdb's copy holds only in-frame clones and misses some; the assay was immunoSEQ multiplex PCR. Here the sample spans around 70,000 clones, 85% being singletons. This specimen was CD4+ or CD8+ T cells sorted from blood, taken in a trial of the OX40 agonist ivuxolimab. The receptor source for this set is an adult with an advanced solid tumor such as melanoma, head and neck, liver or kidney cancer.

This chain uses TRBV2 with TRBJ2-4, with D perhaps TRBD2 (5 bases). V lost 7 bases, J lost 1 base, and 14 bases lay in between. The CDR3 sequence is 15 residues long. CDR1 and CDR2 from the germline V gene are SNHLY and FYNNEI. CDR3 nucleotides: TGTGCCAGCACCCCGTATGAGGGCGCCAAAAACATTCAGTACTTC. This codes for CASTPYEGAKNIQYF.

This chain joins TRBV6-1 and TRBJ2-1, with a tentative D call TRBD2 (6 bases). CDR3 length equals 12 residues. Germline lookup yields CDR1 MNHNS and CDR2 SASEGT. V shed 7 bases and J shed 8 bases, with 12 bases lying between them. CDR3 in amino acids: CASKSSAHEQFF. The CDR3, as DNA: TGTGCCAGCAAGTCTAGCGCTCATGAGCAGTTCTTC.

The chain has TRBV4-1 and TRBJ2-5, with D hard to call. The germline gives CDR1 MGHRA, CDR2 YSYEKL. The CDR3 contains 13 residues. Trimming removed 8 bases at V and 6 bases at J, with 16 bases between. For the CDR3, the DNA is TGCGCCAGCGCCCTGGCGGAAGTCCAGACCCAGTACTTC. Protein: CASALAEVQTQYF.

The chain has TRBV19 and TRBJ1-2; 10 nucleotides align to TRBD1. Germline loops: CDR1 LNHDA, CDR2 SQIVND (reference sequence). The CDR3 has 13 residues. V shed 7 bases, J shed 7 bases, and the junction held 6 bases outside the gene matches. CDR3 DNA: TGTGCCAGTAAGACAGGGGGCCGGGGTGGCTACACCTTC. Amino acid sequence: CASKTGGRGGYTF. Variable domain in full (rest from reference TRBV19 and TRBJ1-2): DGGITQSPKYLFRKEGQNVTLSCEQNLNHDAMYWYRQDPGQGLRLIYYSQIVNDFQKGDIAEGYSVSREKKESFPLTVTSAQKNPTAFYLCASKTGGRGGYTFGSGTRLTVV.

V and J are TRBV12-5 and TRBJ2-5; 7 nucleotides align to TRBD1. The ends lost 0 bases at V and 4 bases at J; junction bases unmatched: 5. Germline V gives CDR1 LGHNT, CDR2 FRNRAP. The CDR3 runs 15 residues. Here the CDR3 DNA reads TGTGCTAGTGGTTTGGTACCTGCAGGGGGAGAGACCCAGTACTTC. Translation gives CASGLVPAGGETQYF.

The gene calls are TRBV4-3 and TRBJ2-7; 8 bases align to TRBD1. This CDR3 contains 18 residues. CDR1 and CDR2 (germline): LGHNA, YSLEER. The trim removed 2 bases at V and 3 bases at J, leaving 15 bases unmatched. Written as DNA, the CDR3 is TGCGCCAGCAGCCAACTCCCTATTTCCGGGACAGGAGTCTACGAGCAGTACTTC. This sequence encodes CASSQLPISGTGVYEQYF.

The chain recombines TRBV9 with TRBJ2-2; a possible D gene is TRBD1 (6 bases). Trimming took off 3 bases at V and 6 bases at J, with 15 bases between the two ends. Germline CDR1 reads SGDLS; CDR2 reads YYNGEE. The CDR3 is made up of 15 amino acids. The CDR3 here is CASSAQQGRAGELFF. The CDR3, as DNA: TGTGCCAGCAGCGCCCAACAGGGTAGGGCCGGGGAGCTGTTTTTT.

The V gene is TRBV27, the J gene TRBJ2-4; TRBD1 is a possible D gene (5 bases). Germline V CDR1 and CDR2: MNHEY, SMNVEV (reference sequence). The CDR3 runs to 16 residues. V was clipped by 6 bases and J by 4 bases, with 19 bases between them. The CDR3 region is CASSSFRVGTKNIQYF. CDR3 sequence (DNA): TGTGCCAGCAGCTCATTCAGGGTAGGCACAAAAAACATTCAGTACTTC.

This clone appeared once. The chain couples TRBV21-1 to TRBJ2-3. TRBV21-1 is labeled a pseudogene. The CDR3 sequence is 19 residues long. CDR3 protein: CASNQGEGQRGPSTDTQYF. The CDR3 DNA sequence: TGTGCCAGCAACCAAGGGGAGGGACAGAGGGGTCCTAGCACAGATACGCAGTATTTT.

The DNA for the CDR3 is TGTGCCAGCAGCTCCGGACTGAACACTGAAGCTTTCTTT. It specifies CASSSGLNTEAFF. This chain uses TRBV7-3 with TRBJ1-1, with D uncertain. The V gene's germline CDR1 is SGHTA and CDR2 FQGTGA. The CDR3 is made up of 13 amino acids. The V end lost 4 bases, the J end lost 0 bases, and 6 bases lay between the germline ends.

To note about this clone: A junction boundary mismatches the germline segment, possibly from a read error. This sample includes further DNA sequences coding for the same CDR3. The V gene is TRBV2, the J gene TRBJ1-1; D gene ambiguous. Germline V gene data show CDR1 as SNHLY and CDR2 as FYNNEI. The CDR3 is 14 amino acids. The CDR3 nucleotides are TGCGCCAGCAGTGAAAGACGGTTAGGGACTGAAGCTTTCTTT. Residues: CASSERRLGTEAFF. Full variable domain (remainder filled in from reference TRBV2 and TRBJ1-1): EPEVTQTPSHQVTQMGQEVILRCVPISNHLYFYWYRQILGQKVEFLVSFYNNEISEKSEIFDDQFSVERPDGSNFTLKIRSTKLEDSAMYFCASSERRLGTEAFFGQGTRLTVV.

The V gene is TRBV29-1, the J gene TRBJ1-2; weak D call: TRBD1 (6 bases). CDR3 length: 13 residues. V dropped 8 bases and J dropped 4 bases, with 17 bases sitting between them. CDR1 is SQVTM, CDR2 ANQGSEA, per germline. CDR3 nucleotides: TGCAGCACGACTAGACAGGCAATCTATGGCTACACCTTC. It specifies CSTTRQAIYGYTF. Supplemented by reference TRBV29-1 and TRBJ1-2, the full variable domain reads SAVISQKPSRDICQRGTSLTIQCQVDSQVTMMFWYRQQPGQSLTLIATANQGSEATYESGFVIDKFPISRPNLTFSTLTVSNMSPEDSSIYLCSTTRQAIYGYTFGSGTRLTVV.

The rearrangement uses TRBV5-1 and TRBJ1-1; D is unclear. The CDR3 extends over 15 amino acids. The germline V and J ends were trimmed by 2 bases and 4 bases, with 15 bases remaining between them. Germline lookup yields CDR1 SGHRS and CDR2 YFSETQ. The CDR3 nucleotides read TGCGCCAGCAGCTTACTACAGTCCCCGACCACTGAAGCTTTCTTT. Translation gives CASSLLQSPTTEAFF.